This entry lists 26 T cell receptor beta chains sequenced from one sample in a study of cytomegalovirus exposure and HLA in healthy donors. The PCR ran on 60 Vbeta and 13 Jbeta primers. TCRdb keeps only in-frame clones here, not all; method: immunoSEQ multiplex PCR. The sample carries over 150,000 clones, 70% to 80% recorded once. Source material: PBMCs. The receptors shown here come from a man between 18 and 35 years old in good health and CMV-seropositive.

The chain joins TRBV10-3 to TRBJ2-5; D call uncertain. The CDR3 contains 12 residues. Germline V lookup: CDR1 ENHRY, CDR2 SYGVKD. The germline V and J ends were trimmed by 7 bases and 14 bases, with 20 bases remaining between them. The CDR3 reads CAINNPAGPLYF. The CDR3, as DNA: TGTGCCATCAATAATCCGGCAGGCCCCTTATACTTC.

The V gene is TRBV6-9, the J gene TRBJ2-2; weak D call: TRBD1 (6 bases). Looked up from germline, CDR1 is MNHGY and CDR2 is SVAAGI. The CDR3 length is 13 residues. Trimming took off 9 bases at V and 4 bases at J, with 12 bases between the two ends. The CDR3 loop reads CASQGTSTGELFF. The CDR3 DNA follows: TGTGCCAGTCAGGGGACCAGCACCGGGGAGCTGTTTTTT.

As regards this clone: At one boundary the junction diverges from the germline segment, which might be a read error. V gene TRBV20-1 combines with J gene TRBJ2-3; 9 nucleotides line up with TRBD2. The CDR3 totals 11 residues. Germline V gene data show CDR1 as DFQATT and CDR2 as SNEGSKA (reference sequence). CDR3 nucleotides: TGCAGTGCCACTAGCGGGCCTATCATTTTTTTT. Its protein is CSATSGPIIFF.

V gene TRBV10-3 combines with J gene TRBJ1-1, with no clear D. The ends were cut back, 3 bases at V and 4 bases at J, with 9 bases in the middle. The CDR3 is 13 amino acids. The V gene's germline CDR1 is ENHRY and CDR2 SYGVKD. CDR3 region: CAISEEGFTEAFF. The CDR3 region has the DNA TGTGCCATCAGTGAAGAGGGTTTCACTGAAGCTTTCTTT.

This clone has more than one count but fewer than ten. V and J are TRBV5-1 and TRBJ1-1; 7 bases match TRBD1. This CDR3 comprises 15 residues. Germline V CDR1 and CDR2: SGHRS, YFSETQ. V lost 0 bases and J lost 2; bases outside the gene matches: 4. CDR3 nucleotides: TGCGCCAGCAGCTTGGAACAGGGGAGTAACACTGAAGCTTTCTTT. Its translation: CASSLEQGSNTEAFF.

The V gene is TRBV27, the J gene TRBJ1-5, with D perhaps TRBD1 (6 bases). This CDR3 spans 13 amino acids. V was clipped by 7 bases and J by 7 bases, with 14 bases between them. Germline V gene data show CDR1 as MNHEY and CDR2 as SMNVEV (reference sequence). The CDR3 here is CASTTGTGQPQHF. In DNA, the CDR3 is TGTGCCAGCACGACTGGAACAGGGCAGCCCCAGCATTTT.

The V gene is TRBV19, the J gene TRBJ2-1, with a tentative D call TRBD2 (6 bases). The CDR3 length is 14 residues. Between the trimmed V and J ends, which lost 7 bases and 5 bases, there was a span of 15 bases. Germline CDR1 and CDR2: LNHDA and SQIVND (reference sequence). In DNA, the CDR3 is TGTGCCAGTATGTTGACTAGTCGACACAATGAGCAGTTCTTC. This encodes CASMLTSRHNEQFF.

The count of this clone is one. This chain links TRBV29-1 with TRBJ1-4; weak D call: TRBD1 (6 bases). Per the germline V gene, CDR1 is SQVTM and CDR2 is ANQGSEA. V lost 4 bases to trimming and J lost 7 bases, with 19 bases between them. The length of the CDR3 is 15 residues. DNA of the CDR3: TGCAGCGTTGGGGGGGGCGCTGAGGTCAGTGAAAAACTGTTTTTT. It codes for CSVGGGAEVSEKLFF. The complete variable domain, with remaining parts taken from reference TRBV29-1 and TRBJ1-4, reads SAVISQKPSRDICQRGTSLTIQCQVDSQVTMMFWYRQQPGQSLTLIATANQGSEATYESGFVIDKFPISRPNLTFSTLTVSNMSPEDSSIYLCSVGGGAEVSEKLFFGSGTQLSVL.

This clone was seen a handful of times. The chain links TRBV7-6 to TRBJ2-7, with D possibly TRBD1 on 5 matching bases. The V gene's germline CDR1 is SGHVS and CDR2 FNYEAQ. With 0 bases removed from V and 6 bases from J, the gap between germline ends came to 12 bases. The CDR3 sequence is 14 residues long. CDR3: CASSLALQQGEQYF. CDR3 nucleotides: TGTGCCAGCAGCTTAGCGCTTCAGCAGGGCGAGCAGTACTTC.

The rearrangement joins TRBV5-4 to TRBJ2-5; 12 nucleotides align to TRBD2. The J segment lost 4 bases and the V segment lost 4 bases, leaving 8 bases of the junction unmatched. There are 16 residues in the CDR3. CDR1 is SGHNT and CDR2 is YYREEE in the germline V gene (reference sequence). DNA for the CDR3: TGTGCCAGCAGCGGGCTAGCGGGGGGGCTGGTAGAGACCCAGTACTTC. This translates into CASSGLAGGLVETQYF.

The CDR3 DNA is TGTGCCAGCAGCTTAGCTGGCGGGATGTACAATGAGCAGTTCTTC. It specifies CASSLAGGMYNEQFF. The chain has TRBV7-2 and TRBJ2-1; possibly TRBD2 for D (6 bases). Germline CDR1 reads SGHTA; CDR2 reads FQGNSA. Trimming stripped 0 bases from V and 4 bases from J, with 10 bases between. There are 15 residues in the CDR3.

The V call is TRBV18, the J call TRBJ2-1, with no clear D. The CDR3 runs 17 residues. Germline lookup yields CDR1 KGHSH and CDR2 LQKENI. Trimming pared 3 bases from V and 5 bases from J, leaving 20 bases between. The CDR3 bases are TGTGCCAGCTCACCTACGATGGGCAACCGTCGGCACAATGAGCAGTTCTTC. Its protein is CASSPTMGNRRHNEQFF.

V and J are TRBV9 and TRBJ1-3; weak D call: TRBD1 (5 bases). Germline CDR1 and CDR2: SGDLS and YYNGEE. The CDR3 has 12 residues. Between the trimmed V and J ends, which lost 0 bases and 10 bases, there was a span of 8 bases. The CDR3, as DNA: TGTGCCAGCAGCGTAGAAGGGGTTACCATATATTTT. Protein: CASSVEGVTIYF.

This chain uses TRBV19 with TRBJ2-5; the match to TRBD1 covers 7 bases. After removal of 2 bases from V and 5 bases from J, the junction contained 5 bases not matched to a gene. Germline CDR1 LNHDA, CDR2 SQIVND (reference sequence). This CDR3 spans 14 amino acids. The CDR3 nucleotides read TGTGCCAGTAGTATATACGACAGGGACGAGACCCAGTACTTC. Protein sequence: CASSIYDRDETQYF.

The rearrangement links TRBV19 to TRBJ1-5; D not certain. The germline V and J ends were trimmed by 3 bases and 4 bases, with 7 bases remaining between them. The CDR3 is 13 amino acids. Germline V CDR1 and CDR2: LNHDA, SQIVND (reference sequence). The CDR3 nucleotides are TGTGCCAGTAGTATTGGCCAGAATCAGCCCCAGCATTTT. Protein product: CASSIGQNQPQHF.

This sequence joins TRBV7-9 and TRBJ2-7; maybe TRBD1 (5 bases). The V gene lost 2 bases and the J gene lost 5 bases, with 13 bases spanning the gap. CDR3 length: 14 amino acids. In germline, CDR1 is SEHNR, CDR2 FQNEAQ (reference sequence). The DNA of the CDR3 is TGTGCCAGCAGCTTAAGACAGCTTATGGACGAGCAGTACTTC. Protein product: CASSLRQLMDEQYF.

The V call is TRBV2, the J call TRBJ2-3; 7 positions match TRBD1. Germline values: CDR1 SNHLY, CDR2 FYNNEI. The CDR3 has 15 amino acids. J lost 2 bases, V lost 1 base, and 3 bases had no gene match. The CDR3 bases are TGTGCCAGCAGTGAAGGGGGACAGAACACAGATACGCAGTATTTT. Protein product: CASSEGGQNTDTQYF.

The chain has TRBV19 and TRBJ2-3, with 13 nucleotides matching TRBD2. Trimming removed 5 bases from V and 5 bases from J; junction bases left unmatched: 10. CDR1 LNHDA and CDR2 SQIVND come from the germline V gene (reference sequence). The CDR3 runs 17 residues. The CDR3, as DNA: TGTGCCAGTAGTGACTCCAGGACTAGCGGGGGACAAGATACGCAGTATTTT. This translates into CASSDSRTSGGQDTQYF.

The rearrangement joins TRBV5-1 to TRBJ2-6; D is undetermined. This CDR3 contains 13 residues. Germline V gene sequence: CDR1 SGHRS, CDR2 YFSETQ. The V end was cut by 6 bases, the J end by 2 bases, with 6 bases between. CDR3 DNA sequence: TGCGCCAGCACGTATACTGGGGCCAACGTCCTGACTTTC. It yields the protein CASTYTGANVLTF.

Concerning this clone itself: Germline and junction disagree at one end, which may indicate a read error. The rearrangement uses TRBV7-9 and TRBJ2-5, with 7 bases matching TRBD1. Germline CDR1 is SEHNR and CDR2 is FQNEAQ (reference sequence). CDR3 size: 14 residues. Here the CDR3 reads CSSSTPGQSETQYF. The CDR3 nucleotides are TGTTCCAGCAGCACCCCGGGACAGTCAGAGACCCAGTACTTC.

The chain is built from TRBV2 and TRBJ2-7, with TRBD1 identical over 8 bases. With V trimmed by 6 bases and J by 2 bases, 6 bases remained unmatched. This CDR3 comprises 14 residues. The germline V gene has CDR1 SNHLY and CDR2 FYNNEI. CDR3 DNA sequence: TGTGCCAGCAGAACGACAGGGGTCGCCTACGAGCAGTACTTC. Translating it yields CASRTTGVAYEQYF.

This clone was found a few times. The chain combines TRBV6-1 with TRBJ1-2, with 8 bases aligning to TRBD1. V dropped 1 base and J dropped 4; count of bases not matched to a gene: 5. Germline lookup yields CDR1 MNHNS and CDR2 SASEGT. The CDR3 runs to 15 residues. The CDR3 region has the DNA TGTGCCAGCAGTGAAGGGTGGACAGGGTCCTATGGCTACACCTTC. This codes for CASSEGWTGSYGYTF.

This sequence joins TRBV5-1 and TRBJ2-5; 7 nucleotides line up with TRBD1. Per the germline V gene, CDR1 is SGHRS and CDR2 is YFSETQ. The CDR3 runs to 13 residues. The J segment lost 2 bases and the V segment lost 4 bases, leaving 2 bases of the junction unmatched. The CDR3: CASSRDRQETQYF. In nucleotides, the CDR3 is TGCGCCAGCAGCCGGGACAGACAAGAGACCCAGTACTTC.

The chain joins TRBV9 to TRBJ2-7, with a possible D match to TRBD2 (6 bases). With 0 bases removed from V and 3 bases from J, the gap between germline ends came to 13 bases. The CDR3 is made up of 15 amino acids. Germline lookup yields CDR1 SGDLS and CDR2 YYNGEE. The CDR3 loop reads CASSVAPGLDYEQYF. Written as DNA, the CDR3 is TGTGCCAGCAGCGTAGCTCCGGGACTCGACTACGAGCAGTACTTC. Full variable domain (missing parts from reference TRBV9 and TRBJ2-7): DSGVTQTPKHLITATGQRVTLRCSPRSGDLSVYWYQQSLDQGLQFLIQYYNGEERAKGNILERFSAQQFPDLHSELNLSSLELGDSALYFCASSVAPGLDYEQYFGPGTRLTVT.

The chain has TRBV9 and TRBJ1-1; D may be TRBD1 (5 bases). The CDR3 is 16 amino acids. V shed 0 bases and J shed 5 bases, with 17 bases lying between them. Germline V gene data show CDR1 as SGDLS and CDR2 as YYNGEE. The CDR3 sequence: CASSVGGRGSGTEAFF. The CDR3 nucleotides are TGTGCCAGCAGCGTAGGGGGTAGGGGTTCAGGTACTGAAGCTTTCTTT.

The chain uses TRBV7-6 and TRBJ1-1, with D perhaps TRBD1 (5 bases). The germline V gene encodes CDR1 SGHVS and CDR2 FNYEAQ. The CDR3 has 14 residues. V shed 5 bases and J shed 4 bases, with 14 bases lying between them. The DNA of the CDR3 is TGTGCCAGCAGCCTACAGCAAAGGGGCACTGAAGCTTTCTTT. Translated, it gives CASSLQQRGTEAFF.